This TCR beta chain was sequenced during a study of long-term antiretroviral therapy in people with HIV. Findings and limits, study-wide: ART was followed by higher diversity that remained below transplant donor controls.

immunoSEQ v3.0 was run at survey level. Sequencing was designed to cover 40,000-50,000 T-cell genomes in each sample. Repertoires were generated with immunoSEQ multiplex PCR, while TCRdb's copy carries only in-frame clones and drops some. Here the sample spans fewer than 20,000 clones, about four fifths being singletons. Germline V gene data show CDR1 as SEHNR and CDR2 as FQNEAQ (reference sequence). The CDR3 runs 14 residues. Turning to this clone: Its matching antigen is unknown. Relative to the germline gene, one junction end is altered; a read error may explain this.

This receptor was taken from a man aged 25 to 45 with HIV. The sequenced sample was unsorted PBMCs, obtained at the start of antiretroviral therapy. V is TRBV7-9 and J is TRBJ1-2; D is ambiguous. The CDR3 loop is CASSQDAGNYGYTF. In DNA form, the CDR3 reads TGCGCCAGCAGCCAAGACGCTGGGAACTATGGCTACACCTTC.